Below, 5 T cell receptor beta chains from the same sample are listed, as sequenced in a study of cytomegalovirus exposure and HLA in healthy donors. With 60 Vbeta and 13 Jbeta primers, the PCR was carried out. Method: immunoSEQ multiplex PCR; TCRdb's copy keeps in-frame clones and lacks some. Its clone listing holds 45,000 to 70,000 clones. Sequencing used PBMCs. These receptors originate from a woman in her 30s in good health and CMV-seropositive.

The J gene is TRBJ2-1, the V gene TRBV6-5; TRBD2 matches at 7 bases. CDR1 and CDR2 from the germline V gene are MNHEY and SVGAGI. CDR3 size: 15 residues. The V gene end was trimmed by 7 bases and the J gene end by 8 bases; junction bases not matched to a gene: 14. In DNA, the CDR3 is TGTGCCAGCACCCAGGGAACTAGCGCCTGGGATGAGCAGTTCTTC. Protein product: CASTQGTSAWDEQFF.

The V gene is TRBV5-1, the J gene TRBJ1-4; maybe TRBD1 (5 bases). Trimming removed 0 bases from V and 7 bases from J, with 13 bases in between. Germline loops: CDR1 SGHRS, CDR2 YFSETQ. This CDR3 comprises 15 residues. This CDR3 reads CASSLGGAGLEKLFF. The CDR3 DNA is TGCGCCAGCAGCTTGGGCGGGGCCGGTCTTGAAAAACTGTTTTTT.

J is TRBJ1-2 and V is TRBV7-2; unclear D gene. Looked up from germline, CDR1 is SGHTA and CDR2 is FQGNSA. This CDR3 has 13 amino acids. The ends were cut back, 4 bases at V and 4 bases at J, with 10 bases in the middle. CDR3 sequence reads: CASSSSWLYGYTF. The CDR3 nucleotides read TGTGCCAGCAGCTCTAGCTGGCTCTATGGCTACACCTTC.

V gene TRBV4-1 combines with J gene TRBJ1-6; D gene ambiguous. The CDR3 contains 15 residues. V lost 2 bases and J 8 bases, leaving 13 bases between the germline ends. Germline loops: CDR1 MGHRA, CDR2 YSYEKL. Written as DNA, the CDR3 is TGCGCCAGCAGCCAACCCGTCCGGCAGGATTCACCCCTCCACTTT. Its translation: CASSQPVRQDSPLHF.

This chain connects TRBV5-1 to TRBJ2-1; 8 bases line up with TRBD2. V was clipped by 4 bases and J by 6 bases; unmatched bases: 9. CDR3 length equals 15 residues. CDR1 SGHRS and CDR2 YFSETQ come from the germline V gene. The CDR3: CASSLTSGIRNEQFF. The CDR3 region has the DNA TGCGCCAGCAGCCTCACTAGCGGCATACGCAATGAGCAGTTCTTC.